This passage covers 4 T cell receptor beta chains from one sample sequenced in a study of OX40 agonist ivuxolimab in advanced cancers. Repertoires were generated with immunoSEQ multiplex PCR, while TCRdb's copy carries only in-frame clones and drops some. In the table there are 44,000 or so clones, less than 85% of which are singletons. This material consisted of CD4+ or CD8+ T cells sorted from blood, taken in a trial of the OX40 agonist ivuxolimab. Receptor source: an adult with an advanced solid tumor such as melanoma, head and neck, liver or kidney cancer.

The V and J genes are TRBV6-1 and TRBJ2-3; D possibly corresponds to TRBD1 (6 bases). V lost 4 bases, J lost 3 bases, and 14 bases lay in between. CDR1 and CDR2 (germline): MNHNS, SASEGT. The CDR3 totals 15 residues. The CDR3 coding sequence is TGTGCCAGCAGTGCAGGGGCCTACAGAACAGATACGCAGTATTTT. Protein product: CASSAGAYRTDTQYF.

The chain joins TRBV7-3 to TRBJ2-7; no firm D call. Looked up from germline, CDR1 is SGHTA and CDR2 is FQGTGA. V was pared by 4 bases and J by 0 bases, with 10 bases between. The CDR3 sequence is 14 residues long. In DNA form, the CDR3 reads TGTGCCAGCAGCTCCCGGCCAGACTCCTACGAGCAGTACTTC. This encodes CASSSRPDSYEQYF.

V and J are TRBV7-2 and TRBJ2-3, with 7 bases identical to TRBD2. Trimming cost V 8 bases and J 2 bases; bases outside gene matches: 10. Germline V gene sequence: CDR1 SGHTA, CDR2 FQGNSA. This CDR3 region has 15 residues. CDR3 coding DNA: TGTGCCAGCGGATCTAGCGGTATCTTCACAGATACGCAGTATTTT. Translating gives CASGSSGIFTDTQYF.

The genes are TRBV4-1 and TRBJ1-5, with TRBD1 as a possible D gene (5 bases). The V and J ends lost 4 bases and 5 bases respectively, with 9 bases between them. This CDR3 has 13 residues. Germline-derived CDR1 and CDR2 are MGHRA and YSYEKL. The chain's CDR3 is CASSPGDYQPQHF. The CDR3 bases are TGCGCCAGCAGCCCTGGGGACTATCAGCCCCAGCATTTT.